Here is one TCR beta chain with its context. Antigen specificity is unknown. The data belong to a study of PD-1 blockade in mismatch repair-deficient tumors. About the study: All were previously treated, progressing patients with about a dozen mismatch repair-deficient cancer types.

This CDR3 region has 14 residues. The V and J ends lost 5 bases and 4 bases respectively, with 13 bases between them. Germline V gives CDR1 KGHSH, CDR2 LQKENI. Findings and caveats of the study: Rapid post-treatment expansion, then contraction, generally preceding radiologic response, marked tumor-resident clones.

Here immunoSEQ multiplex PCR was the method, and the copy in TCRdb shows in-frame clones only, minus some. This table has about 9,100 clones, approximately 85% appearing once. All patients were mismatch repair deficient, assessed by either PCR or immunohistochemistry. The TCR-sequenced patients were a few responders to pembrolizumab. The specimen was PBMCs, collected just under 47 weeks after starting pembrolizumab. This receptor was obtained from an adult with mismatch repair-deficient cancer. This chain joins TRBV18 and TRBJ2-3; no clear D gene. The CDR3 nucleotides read TGTGCCAGCTCATCCCTAGACGAGCCAGATACGCAGTATTTT. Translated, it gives CASSSLDEPDTQYF.